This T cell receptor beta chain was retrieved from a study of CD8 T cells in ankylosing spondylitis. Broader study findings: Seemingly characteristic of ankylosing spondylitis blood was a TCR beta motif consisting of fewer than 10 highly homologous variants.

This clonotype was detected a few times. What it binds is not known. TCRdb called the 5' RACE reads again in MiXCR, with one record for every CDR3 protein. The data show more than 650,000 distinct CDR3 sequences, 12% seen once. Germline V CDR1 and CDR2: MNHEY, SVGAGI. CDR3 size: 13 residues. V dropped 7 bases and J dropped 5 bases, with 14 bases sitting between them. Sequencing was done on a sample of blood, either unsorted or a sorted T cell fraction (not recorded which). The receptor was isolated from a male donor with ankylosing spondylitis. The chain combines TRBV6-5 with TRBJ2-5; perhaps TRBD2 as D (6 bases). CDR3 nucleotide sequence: TGTGCCAGCACTTCGCCCGGGGGTGAGACCCAGTACTTC. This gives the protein CASTSPGGETQYF.